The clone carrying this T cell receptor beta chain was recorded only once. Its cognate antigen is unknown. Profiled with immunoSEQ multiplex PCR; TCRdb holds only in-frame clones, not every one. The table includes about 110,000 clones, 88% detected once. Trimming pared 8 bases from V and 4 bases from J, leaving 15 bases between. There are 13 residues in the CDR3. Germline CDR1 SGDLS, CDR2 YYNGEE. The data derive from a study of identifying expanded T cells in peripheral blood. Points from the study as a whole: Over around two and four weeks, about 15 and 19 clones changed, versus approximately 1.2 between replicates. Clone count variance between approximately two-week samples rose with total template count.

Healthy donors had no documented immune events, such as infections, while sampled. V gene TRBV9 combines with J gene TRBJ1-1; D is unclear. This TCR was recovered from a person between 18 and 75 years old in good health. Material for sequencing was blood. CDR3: CASSTRRGTEAFF. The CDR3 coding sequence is TGTGCCAGTTCCACTAGAAGAGGCACTGAAGCTTTCTTT.